This passage covers 2 T cell receptor beta chains from one sample sequenced in a study of blood T cell repertoires in COVID-19. This table comes from immunoSEQ multiplex PCR, and its TCRdb copy is limited to in-frame clones, with some not included. The data show 490,000 or so clones, around nine tenths seen once. The sequencing input was PBMCs or T cells enriched from blood (not recorded which). Source of these receptors: a woman in her sixties or seventies who had recovered from COVID-19.

This clone was seen once. V and J are TRBV27 and TRBJ2-1, with TRBD1 matching 12 bases. From germline, CDR1 is MNHEY and CDR2 SMNVEV (reference sequence). The CDR3 totals 18 residues. Trimming at V came to 0 bases and at J to 4 bases, leaving 7 bases not matched to a gene. CDR3 DNA: TGTGCCAGCAGTTTATCCCCGGGACAGGGGGCGCGGTACAATGAGCAGTTCTTC. Its protein product is CASSLSPGQGARYNEQFF.

The sample holds one count of this clone. This chain uses TRBV6-5 with TRBJ2-3; tentatively, D is TRBD2 (7 bases). V gave up 8 bases and J gave up 8 bases, with 23 bases separating them. Germline-derived CDR1 and CDR2 are MNHEY and SVGAGI. The CDR3 length is 15 residues. The CDR3 nucleotides read TGTGCCAGCCGCTCCTTAGGGGGGCCGGGGGGTACGCAGTATTTT. Translation: CASRSLGGPGGTQYF.